One TCR beta chain is described in this entry. Antigen: not known. The sample originates from a study of T cells in Graves' hyperthyroidism and ophthalmopathy. Study-wide points: Most expanded thyroid clonotypes above 0.001 also appeared in blood.

Regions amplified from RNA transcripts were the TCR beta CDR3 regions. The HTBI set primed first-round TCR CDR3 RT-PCR. TCRdb processed the multiplex PCR reads anew with MiXCR; each CDR3 protein has one entry. Among approximately 270,000 distinct CDR3 sequences listed, 13% to 15% were seen once. First hyperthyroidism diagnosis is when the blood sample was obtained, before any ophthalmopathy symptoms. The sample comprised blood. This receptor was obtained from a woman between 40 and 50 years old with Graves' hyperthyroidism that later progressed to Graves' ophthalmopathy.

CDR3 coding DNA: TGTGCCACCTCGACTAGCGGGAGATCCTACAATGAGCAGTTCTTC. Translation: CATSTSGRSYNEQFF. V usage is TRBV2 and J usage is TRBJ2-1; 12 nucleotides align to TRBD2. Trimming took 10 bases from V and 1 from J; bases not matched to a gene: 5. The V gene's germline CDR1 is SNHLY and CDR2 FYNNEI. The CDR3 totals 15 residues.